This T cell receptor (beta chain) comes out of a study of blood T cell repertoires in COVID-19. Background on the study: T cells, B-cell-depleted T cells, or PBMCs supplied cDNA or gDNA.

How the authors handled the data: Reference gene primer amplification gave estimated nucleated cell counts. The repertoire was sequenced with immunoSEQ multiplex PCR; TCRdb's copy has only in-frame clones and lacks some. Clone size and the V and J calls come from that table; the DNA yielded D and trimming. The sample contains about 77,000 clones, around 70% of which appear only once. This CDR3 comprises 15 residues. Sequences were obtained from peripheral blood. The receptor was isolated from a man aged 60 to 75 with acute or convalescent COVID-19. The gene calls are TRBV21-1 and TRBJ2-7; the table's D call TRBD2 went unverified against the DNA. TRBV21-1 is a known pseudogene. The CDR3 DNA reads TGTGCCAGCAGCCTTAGCGCTAGCGGGAGAGACGAGCAGTACTTC. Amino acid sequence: CASSLSASGRDEQYF.